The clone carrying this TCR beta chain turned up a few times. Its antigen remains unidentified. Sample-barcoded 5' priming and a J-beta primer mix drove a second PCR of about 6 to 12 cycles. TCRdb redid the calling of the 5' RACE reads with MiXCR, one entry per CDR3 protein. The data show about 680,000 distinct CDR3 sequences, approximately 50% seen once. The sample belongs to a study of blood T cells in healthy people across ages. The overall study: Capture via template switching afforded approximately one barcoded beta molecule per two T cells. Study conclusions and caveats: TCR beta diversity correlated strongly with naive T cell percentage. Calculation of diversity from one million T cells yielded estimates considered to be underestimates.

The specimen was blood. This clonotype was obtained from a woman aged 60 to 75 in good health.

CDR3: CASSLPELNPHNEQFF. CDR3 nucleotides: TGTGCCAGCAGTTTGCCCGAGCTTAATCCCCACAATGAGCAGTTCTTC. The rearrangement links TRBV28 to TRBJ2-1; no clear D gene. Germline-derived CDR1 and CDR2 are MDHEN and SYDVKM. This CDR3 has 16 amino acids. Trimming left V 3 bases short and J 5 bases short, with 17 bases between.